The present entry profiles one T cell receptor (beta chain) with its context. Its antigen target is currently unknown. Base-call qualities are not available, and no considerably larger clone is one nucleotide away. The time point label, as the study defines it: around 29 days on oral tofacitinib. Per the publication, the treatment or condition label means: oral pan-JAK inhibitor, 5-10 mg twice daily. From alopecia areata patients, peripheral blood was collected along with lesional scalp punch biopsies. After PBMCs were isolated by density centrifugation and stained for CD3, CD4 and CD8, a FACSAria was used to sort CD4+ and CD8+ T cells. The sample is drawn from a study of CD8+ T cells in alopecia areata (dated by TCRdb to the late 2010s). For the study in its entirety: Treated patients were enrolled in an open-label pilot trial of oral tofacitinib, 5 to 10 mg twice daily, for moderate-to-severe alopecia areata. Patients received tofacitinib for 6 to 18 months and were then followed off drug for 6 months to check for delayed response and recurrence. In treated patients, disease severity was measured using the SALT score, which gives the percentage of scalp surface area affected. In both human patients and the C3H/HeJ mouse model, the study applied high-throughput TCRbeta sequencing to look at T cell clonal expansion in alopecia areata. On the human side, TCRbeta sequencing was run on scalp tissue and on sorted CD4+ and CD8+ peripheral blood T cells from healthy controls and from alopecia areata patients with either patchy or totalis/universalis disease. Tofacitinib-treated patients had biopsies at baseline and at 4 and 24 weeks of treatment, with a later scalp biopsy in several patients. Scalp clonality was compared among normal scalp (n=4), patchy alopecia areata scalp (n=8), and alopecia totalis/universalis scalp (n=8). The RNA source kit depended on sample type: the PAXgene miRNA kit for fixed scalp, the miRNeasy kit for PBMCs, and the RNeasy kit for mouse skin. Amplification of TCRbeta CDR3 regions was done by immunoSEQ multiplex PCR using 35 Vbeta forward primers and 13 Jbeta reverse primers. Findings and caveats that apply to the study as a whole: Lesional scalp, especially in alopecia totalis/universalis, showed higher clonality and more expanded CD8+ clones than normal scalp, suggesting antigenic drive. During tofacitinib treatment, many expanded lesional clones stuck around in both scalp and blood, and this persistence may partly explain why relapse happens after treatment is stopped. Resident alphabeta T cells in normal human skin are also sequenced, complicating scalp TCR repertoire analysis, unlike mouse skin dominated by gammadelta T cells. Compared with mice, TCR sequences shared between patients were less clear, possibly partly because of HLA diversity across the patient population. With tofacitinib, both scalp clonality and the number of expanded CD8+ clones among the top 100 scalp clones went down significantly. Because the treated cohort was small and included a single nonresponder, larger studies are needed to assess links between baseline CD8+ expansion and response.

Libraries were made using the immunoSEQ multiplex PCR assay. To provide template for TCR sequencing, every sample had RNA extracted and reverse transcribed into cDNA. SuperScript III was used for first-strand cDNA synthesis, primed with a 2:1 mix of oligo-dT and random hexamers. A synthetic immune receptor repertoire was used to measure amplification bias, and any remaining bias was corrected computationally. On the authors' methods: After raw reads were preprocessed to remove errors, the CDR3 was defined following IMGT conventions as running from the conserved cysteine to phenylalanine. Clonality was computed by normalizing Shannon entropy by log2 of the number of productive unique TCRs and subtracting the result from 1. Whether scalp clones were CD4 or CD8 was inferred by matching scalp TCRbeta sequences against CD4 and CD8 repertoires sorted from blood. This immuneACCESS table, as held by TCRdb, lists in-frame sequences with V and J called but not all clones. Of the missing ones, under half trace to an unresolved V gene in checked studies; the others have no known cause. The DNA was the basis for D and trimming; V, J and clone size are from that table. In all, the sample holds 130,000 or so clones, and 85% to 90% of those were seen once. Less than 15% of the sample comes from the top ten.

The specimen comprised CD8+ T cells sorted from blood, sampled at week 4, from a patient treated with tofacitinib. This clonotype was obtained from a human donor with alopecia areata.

The CDR3 sequence is CSVSTGNTYEQYF. The nucleotide sequence reads as follows: TGCAGCGTTTCGACGGGGAATACCTACGAGCAGTACTTC. The chain was built from TRBV29-1 and TRBJ2-7; TRBD2 is possibly the D segment (5 matching bases). CDR1 and CDR2, looked up from the germline V gene, are SQVTM and ANQGSEA. V sheds 5 bases and J sheds 2 bases, leaving 13 bases between their ends. The CDR3 covers 13 residues, taking in both the cysteine and the phenylalanine. Solely the CDR3 DNA is kept, with 39 bases framed from the first base.